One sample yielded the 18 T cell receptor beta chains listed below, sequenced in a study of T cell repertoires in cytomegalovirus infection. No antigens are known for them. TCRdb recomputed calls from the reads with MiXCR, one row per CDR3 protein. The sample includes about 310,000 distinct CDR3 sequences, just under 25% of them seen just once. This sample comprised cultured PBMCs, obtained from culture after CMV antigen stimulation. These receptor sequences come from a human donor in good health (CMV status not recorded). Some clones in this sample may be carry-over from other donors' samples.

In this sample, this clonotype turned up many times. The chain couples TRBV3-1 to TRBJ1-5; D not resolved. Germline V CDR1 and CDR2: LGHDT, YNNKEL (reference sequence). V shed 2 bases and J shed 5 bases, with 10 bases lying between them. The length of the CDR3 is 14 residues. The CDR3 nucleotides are TGTGCCAGCAGCCAAACTACGGGATATCAGCCCCAGCATTTT. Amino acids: CASSQTTGYQPQHF.

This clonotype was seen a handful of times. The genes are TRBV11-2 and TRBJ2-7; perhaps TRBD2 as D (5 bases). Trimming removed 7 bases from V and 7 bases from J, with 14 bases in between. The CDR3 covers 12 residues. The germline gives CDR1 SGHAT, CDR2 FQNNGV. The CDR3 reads CASTRGFGEQYV. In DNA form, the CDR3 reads TGTGCCAGCACCCGGGGTTTTGGGGAGCAGTACGTC.

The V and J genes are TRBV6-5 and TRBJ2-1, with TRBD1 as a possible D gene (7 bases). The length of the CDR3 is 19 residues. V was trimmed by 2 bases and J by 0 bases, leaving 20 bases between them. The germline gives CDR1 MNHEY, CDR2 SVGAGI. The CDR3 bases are TGTGCCAGCAGTTACCCGCGGGCGGGGACAGCTCCCTCCTACAATGAGCAGTTCTTC. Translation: CASSYPRAGTAPSYNEQFF.

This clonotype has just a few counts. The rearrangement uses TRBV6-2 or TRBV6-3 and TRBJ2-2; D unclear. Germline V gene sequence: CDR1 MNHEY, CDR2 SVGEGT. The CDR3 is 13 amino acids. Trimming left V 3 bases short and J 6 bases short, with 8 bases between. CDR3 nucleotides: TGTGCCAGCAGTTATCAAGTAGCCGGGGAGCTGTTTTTT. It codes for CASSYQVAGELFF.

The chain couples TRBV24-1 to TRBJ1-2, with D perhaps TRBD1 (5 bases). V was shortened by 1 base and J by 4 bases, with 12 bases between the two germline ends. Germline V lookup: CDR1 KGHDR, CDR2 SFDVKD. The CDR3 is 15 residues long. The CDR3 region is CATSDFREGAYGYTF. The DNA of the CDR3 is TGTGCCACCAGTGATTTCAGGGAAGGGGCCTATGGCTACACCTTC.

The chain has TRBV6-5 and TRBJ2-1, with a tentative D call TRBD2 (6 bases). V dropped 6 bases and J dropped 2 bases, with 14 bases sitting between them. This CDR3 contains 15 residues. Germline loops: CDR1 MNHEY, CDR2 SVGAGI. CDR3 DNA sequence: TGTGCCAGCAGACCGGGACTCCAGACCTACAATGAGCAGTTCTTC. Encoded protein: CASRPGLQTYNEQFF.

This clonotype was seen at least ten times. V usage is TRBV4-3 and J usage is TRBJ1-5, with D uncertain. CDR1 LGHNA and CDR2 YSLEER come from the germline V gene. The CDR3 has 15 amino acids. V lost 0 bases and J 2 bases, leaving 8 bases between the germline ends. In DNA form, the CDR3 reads TGCGCCAGCAGCCAAGAGAGTCAAGGCAATCAGCCCCAGCATTTT. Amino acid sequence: CASSQESQGNQPQHF.

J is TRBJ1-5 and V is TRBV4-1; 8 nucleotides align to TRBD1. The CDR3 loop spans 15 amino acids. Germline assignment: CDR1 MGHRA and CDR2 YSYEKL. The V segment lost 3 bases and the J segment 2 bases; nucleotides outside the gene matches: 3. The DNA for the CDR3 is TGCGCCAGCAGCCAGACAGGGGTGGGCAATCAGCCCCAGCATTTT. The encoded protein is CASSQTGVGNQPQHF.

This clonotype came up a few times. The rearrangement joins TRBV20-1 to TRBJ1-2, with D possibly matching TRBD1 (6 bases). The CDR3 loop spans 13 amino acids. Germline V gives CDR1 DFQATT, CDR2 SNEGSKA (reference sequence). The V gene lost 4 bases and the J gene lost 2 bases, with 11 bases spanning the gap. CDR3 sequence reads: CSANLGQNYGYTF. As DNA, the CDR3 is TGCAGTGCTAATCTCGGACAGAACTATGGCTACACCTTC.

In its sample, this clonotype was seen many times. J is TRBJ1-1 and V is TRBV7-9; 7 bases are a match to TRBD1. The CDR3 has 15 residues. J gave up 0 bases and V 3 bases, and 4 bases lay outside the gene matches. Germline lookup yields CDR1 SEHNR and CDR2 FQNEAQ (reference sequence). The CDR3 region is CASSLPTGMNTEAFF. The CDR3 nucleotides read TGTGCCAGCAGCTTGCCGACAGGGATGAACACTGAAGCTTTCTTT.

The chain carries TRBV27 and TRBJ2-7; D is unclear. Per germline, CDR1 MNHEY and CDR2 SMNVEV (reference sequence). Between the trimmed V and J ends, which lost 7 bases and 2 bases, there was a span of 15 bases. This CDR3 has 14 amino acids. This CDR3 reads CASTSRGKTYEQYF. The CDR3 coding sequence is TGTGCCAGCACCTCTCGTGGGAAAACCTACGAGCAGTACTTC.

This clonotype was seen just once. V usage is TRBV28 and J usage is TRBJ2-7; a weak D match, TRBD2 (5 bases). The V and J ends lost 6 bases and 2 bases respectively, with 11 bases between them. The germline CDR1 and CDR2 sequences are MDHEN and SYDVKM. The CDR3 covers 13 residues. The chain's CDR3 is CASRSSVTYEQYF. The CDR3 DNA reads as TGTGCCAGCAGGAGTAGCGTGACCTACGAGCAGTACTTC.

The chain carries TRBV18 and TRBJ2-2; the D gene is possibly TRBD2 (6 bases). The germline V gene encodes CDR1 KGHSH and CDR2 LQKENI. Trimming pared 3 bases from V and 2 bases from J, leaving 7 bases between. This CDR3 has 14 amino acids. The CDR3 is CASSPDYNTGELFF. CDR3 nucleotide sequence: TGTGCCAGCTCACCGGACTACAACACCGGGGAGCTGTTTTTT.

The CDR3 protein is CASSLATGNYEQYF. For the CDR3, the DNA is TGTGCCAGCAGCTTAGCGACAGGGAACTACGAGCAGTACTTC. The chain links TRBV7-2 to TRBJ2-7, with 7 positions matching TRBD1. Germline CDR1 and CDR2: SGHTA and FQGNSA. The CDR3 sequence is 14 residues long. The V segment lost 0 bases and the J segment 3 bases; nucleotides outside the gene matches: 2.

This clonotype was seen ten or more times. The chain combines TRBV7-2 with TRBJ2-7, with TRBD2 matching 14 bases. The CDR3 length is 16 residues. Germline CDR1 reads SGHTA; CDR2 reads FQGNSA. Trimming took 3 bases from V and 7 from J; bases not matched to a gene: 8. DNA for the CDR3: TGTGCCAGCAGCTTGGGGACTAGCGGGAGTCGAAGGGAGCAGTACTTC. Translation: CASSLGTSGSRREQYF.

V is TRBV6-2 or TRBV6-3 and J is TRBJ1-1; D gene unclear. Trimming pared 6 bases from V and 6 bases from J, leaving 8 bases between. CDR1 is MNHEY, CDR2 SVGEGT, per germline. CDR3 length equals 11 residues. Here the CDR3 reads CASRFGPEAFF. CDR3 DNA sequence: TGTGCCAGCAGGTTCGGCCCTGAAGCTTTCTTT.

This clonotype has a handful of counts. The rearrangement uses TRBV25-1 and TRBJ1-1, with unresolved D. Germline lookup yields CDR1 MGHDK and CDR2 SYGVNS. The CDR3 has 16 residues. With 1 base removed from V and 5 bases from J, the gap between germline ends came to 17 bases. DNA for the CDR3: TGTGCCAGCAGTGAATTTGAGGGTACTAGGAGGACTGAAGCTTTCTTT. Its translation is CASSEFEGTRRTEAFF.

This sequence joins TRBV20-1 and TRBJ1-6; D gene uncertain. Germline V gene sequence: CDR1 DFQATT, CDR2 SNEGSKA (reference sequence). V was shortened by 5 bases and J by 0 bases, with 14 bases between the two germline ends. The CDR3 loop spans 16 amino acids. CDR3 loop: CSARTSTVSYNSPLHF. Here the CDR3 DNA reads TGCAGTGCTCGAACCTCTACAGTCTCCTATAATTCACCCCTCCACTTT.